This T cell receptor (beta chain) was sequenced in a study of T cells expressing NK-cell markers. On the study more broadly: With respect to HCMV, most of the eight sequenced donors were seropositive, and one was seronegative.

The CDR3 is 13 amino acids. In germline, CDR1 is MNHNS, CDR2 SASEGT. For each CDR3 protein, TCRdb gives one entry from its re-call of the 5' RACE reads, without DNA. The clone table shows a few hundred thousand distinct CDR3 sequences, with the ten largest holding under 0.5%. The origin of this receptor is a man aged 18 to 29 in good health. Sequences were obtained from blood T cells: a sorted CD56 or NKG2C T cell subset, CD4+ or CD8+ T cells, or bulk PBMC T cells (not recorded which). The chain combines TRBV6-1 with TRBJ1-2; the TRBD1 assignment by TCRdb is unverifiable without DNA. This CDR3 reads CASRKQGASGYTF.